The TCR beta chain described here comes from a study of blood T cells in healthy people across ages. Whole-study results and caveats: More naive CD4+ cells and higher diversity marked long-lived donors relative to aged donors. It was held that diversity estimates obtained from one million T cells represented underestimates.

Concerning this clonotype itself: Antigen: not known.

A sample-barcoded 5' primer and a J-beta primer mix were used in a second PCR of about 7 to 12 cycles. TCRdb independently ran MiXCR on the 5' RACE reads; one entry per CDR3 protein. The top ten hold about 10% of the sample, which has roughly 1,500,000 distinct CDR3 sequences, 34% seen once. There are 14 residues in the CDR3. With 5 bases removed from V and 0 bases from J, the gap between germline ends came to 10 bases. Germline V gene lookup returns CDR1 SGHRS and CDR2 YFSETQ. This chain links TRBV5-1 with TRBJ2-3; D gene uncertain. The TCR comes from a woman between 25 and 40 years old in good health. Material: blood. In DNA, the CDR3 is TGCGCCAGCAGAAAGGTCACTAGCACAGATACGCAGTATTTT. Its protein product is CASRKVTSTDTQYF. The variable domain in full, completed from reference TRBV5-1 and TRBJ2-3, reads KAGVTQTPRYLIKTRGQQVTLSCSPISGHRSVSWYQQTPGQGLQFLFEYFSETQRNKGNFPGRFSGRQFSNSRSEMNVSTLELGDSALYLCASRKVTSTDTQYFGPGTRLTVL.